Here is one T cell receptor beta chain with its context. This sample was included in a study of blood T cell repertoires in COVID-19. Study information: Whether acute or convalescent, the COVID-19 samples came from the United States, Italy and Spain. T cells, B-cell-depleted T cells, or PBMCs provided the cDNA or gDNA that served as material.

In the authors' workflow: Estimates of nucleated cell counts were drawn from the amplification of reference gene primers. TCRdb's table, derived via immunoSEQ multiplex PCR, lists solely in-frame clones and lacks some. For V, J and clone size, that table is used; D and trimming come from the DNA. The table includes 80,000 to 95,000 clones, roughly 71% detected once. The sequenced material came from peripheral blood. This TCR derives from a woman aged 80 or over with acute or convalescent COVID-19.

CDR3 region: CASRITQDSLYGYTF. The CDR3, as DNA: TGTGCCAGCAGGATTACGCAGGACAGCCTCTATGGCTACACCTTC. The rearrangement links TRBV28 to TRBJ1-2; possibly TRBD1 for D (6 bases). The CDR3 length is 15 residues. Germline-derived CDR1 and CDR2 are MDHEN and SYDVKM. Deletions cut 6 bases from V and 4 bases from J, with 18 bases between.